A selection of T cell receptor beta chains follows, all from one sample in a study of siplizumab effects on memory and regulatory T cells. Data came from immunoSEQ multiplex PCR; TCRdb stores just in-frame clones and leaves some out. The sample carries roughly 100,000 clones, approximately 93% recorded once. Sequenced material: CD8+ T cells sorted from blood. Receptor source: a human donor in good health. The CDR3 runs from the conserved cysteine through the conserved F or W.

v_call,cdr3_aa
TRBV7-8,CASSLEWGPKEGQYF
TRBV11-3,CASSFSRGVEQFF
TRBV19,CASSIGRTEAFF
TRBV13,CASKAGGLHEQYF
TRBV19,CASSTRDVSYEQYF
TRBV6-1,CASSEVGDLIYYGYTF
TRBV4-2,CASSQDWPGGNEQYF
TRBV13,CASSLGRGNEQFF
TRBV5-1,CASSLEGAEAFF
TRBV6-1,CASSEGTGSGNTIYF
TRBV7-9,CASGPGNTIYF